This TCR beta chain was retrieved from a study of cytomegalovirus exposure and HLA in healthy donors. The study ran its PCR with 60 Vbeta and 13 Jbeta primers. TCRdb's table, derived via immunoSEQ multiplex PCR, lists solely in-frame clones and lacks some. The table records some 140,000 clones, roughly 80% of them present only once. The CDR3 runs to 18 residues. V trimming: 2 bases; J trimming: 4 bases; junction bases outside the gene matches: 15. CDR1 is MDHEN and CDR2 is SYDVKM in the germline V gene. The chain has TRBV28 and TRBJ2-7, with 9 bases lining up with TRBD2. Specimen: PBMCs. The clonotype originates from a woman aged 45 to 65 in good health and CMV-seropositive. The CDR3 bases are TGTGCCAGCAGTTTAAGTCGAGCGGGGGGCCAAAGACCGTACGAGCAGTACTTC. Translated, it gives CASSLSRAGGQRPYEQYF.